The clone carrying this T cell receptor (beta chain) occurred many times. This sample stems from a study of early T cells in non-severe SARS-CoV-2 infection. In the study overall: Sequencing was performed on bulk RNA from unsorted whole blood, leaving chains unpaired.

cDNA molecules, individually, were tagged with unique molecular identifiers. TCRdb passed the 5' RACE reads through MiXCR, listing each CDR3 protein once. The data contain some 35,000 distinct CDR3 sequences, 5% to 6% of them seen just once; the ten biggest clones take up 25% to 30%. Germline values: CDR1 MGHRA, CDR2 YSYEKL. The CDR3 is made up of 15 amino acids. V lost 3 bases to trimming and J lost 0 bases, with 9 bases between them. Specimen: whole blood. The genes are TRBV4-1 and TRBJ2-1; no firm D call. The sequence was obtained from an adult who was a healthcare worker with PCR-confirmed SARS-CoV-2 infection or an uninfected control (not recorded which). CDR3 in amino acids: CASSQDLGSYNEQFF. The CDR3 DNA follows: TGCGCCAGCAGCCAGGATCTTGGCTCCTACAATGAGCAGTTCTTC.